A selection of T cell receptor beta chains follows, all from one sample in a study of CD8+ T cells in alopecia areata. Assay used: immunoSEQ multiplex PCR; TCRdb lists only in-frame clones, some missing. Of roughly 92,000 clones in the sample, about 71% are singletons; the top ten hold 15% to 20%. The specimen was CD8+ T cells sorted from blood, collected between weeks 44 and 45, from a patient treated with tofacitinib. All receptors derive from a human donor with alopecia areata. Each CDR3 is given with its conserved first and last residue. Fields, in order: D gene, J gene, V gene, clone size, CDR3 DNA, CDR3 protein. The D gene is left open where the match is weak. For some rows the clone size is stated as once, few or many, or as a class when expanded; others skip it.

>TRBD1|TRBJ1-2|TRBV30|NA
TGTGCCTGGACCGACGACAGGGACGGCTACACCTTC
CAWTDDRDGYTF
>NA|TRBJ2-7|TRBV4-2|NA
TGTGCCAGCAGCCAAGGGAACGAGCAGTACTTC
CASSQGNEQYF
>NA|TRBJ1-5|TRBV15|few
TGTGCCACCAGCACCTCTCGGACAGATCCCCAGCATTTT
CATSTSRTDPQHF
>TRBD2|TRBJ2-3|TRBV5-1|NA
TGCGCCAGCTCCGGGACTAGCGGGGGGAGCACAGATACGCAGTATTTT
CASSGTSGGSTDTQYF
>TRBD2|TRBJ2-3|TRBV9|once
TGTGCCAGCAGCGTAGGACTAGCGGGGGGGCCAGCTACGCAGTATTTT
CASSVGLAGGPATQYF
>TRBD2|TRBJ2-1|TRBV19|few
TGTGCCAGTAGTTTTACGGCTAGCGGGGGGGCCAGTGAGCAGTTCTTC
CASSFTASGGASEQFF
>TRBD2|TRBJ2-1|TRBV4-3|few
TGCGCCAGCAGCCAAAACCGTACGACTAGCGGGGGCCAGGACTCCTACAATGAGCAGTTCTTC
CASSQNRTTSGGQDSYNEQFF
>NA|TRBJ2-2|TRBV6-6|once
TGTGCCAGCAGTTACGGCCCATCCACCGGGGAGCTGTTTTTT
CASSYGPSTGELFF
>NA|TRBJ1-4|TRBV7-6|few
TGTGCCAGCAGCTTAGATCGGACAGTTGAAGAAAAACTGTTTTTT
CASSLDRTVEEKLFF
>NA|TRBJ2-2|TRBV7-7|NA
TGTGCCAGCAGCTTCTCGGCTAACACCGGGGAGCTGTTTTTT
CASSFSANTGELFF
>TRBD1|TRBJ2-7|TRBV27|NA
TGTGCCAGCAGTTTGATGAACAGGGGGCTGCCCTACGAGCAGTACTTC
CASSLMNRGLPYEQYF
>TRBD2|TRBJ2-7|TRBV7-9|NA
TGTGCCAGCAGCCCTAGCGGGTACTCCTACGAGCAGTACTTC
CASSPSGYSYEQYF
>NA|TRBJ1-1|TRBV4-3|NA
TGCGCCAGCAGCCAAGGAACCGAGGGGGGTGAGGAAGCTTTCTTT
CASSQGTEGGEEAFF
>TRBD1|TRBJ2-7|TRBV13|few
TGTGCCAGCAGCCCATCCGGGACAGGGGGATACGAGCAGTACTTC
CASSPSGTGGYEQYF
>NA|TRBJ2-1|TRBV5-6|NA
TGTGCCAGCAGCTTGGAGCACAGCTCCTACAATGAGCAGTTCTTC
CASSLEHSSYNEQFF
>TRBD1|TRBJ2-7|TRBV30|NA
TGTGCCTGGAGTTTCCAACCGGGACAGGAAGTACTCAGCTCCTACGAGCAGTACTTC
CAWSFQPGQEVLSSYEQYF
>NA|TRBJ1-2|TRBV7-9|NA
TGTGCCAGCAGCCTAGAAGGCTACACCTTC
CASSLEGYTF
>NA|TRBJ2-7|TRBV11-2|NA
TGTGCCAGCAGCCCAGAGATGGGGGGCGAGCAGTACTTC
CASSPEMGGEQYF
>NA|TRBJ1-6|TRBV30|NA
TGTGCCTGGAGTGAGGGAGGAGGTCCCCTCCACTTT
CAWSEGGGPLHF
>NA|TRBJ1-2|TRBV6-5|NA
TGTGCCAGCAGTCAATCCGGGACACCCCTCCCTGGCTACACCTTC
CASSQSGTPLPGYTF
>TRBD1|TRBJ1-4|TRBV7-9|NA
TGTGCCAGCGGAGGACAGGGCTCTCATGAAAAACTGTTTTTT
CASGGQGSHEKLFF
>NA|TRBJ2-7|TRBV28|NA
TGTGCCAGCAGTCCTGAAGACAGCGAGCAGTACTTC
CASSPEDSEQYF
>NA|TRBJ2-1|TRBV10-3|NA
TGTGCCGGGGGTTACAATGAGCAGTTCTTC
CAGGYNEQFF
>NA|TRBJ2-5|TRBV7-7|NA
TGTGCCAGCAGCTTAGGGGCCTCAAAGACCGAGACCCAGTACTTC
CASSLGASKTETQYF
>NA|TRBJ2-1|TRBV9|NA
TGTGCCAGCAGCGTAGCTCTTGGGACCCTAAGGGGTGAGCAGTTCTTC
CASSVALGTLRGEQFF
>NA|TRBJ2-3|TRBV27|NA
TGTGCCAGCAGTTTATTGAGGACCAGCACAGATACGCAGTATTTT
CASSLLRTSTDTQYF
>NA|TRBJ2-2|TRBV30|NA
TGTGCCTGGAGTAATGTTGCCCTGAACACCGGGGAGCTGTTTTTT
CAWSNVALNTGELFF
>NA|TRBJ2-1|TRBV10-2|NA
TGCGCCAGCGGGGTAGTTGGTGAGCAGTTCTTC
CASGVVGEQFF
>NA|TRBJ1-1|TRBV19|few
TGTGCCAGTAGCTTCACGAACACTGAAGCTTTCTTT
CASSFTNTEAFF
>TRBD1|TRBJ1-2|TRBV27|NA
TGTGCCAGCAGTTCGGGACAGGGGGCAGTCGACTATGGCTACACCTTC
CASSSGQGAVDYGYTF
>TRBD1|TRBJ2-3|TRBV30|NA
TGTGCCTGGAGTCGGACAGGGATAACAGATACGCAGTATTTT
CAWSRTGITDTQYF
>TRBD2|TRBJ2-1|TRBV29-1|NA
TGCAGCGTTGAACCCCTAGCGGGGGGGACTTCCTACAATGAGCAGTTCTTC
CSVEPLAGGTSYNEQFF
>NA|TRBJ1-2|TRBV7-9|NA
TGTGCCAGCAGCTTCGACCGGGCGGAAGGCTACACCTTC
CASSFDRAEGYTF
>TRBD1|TRBJ2-7|TRBV30|NA
TGTGCCTGGAGGGGACAGAGCTCCTACGAGCAGTACTTC
CAWRGQSSYEQYF
>NA|TRBJ2-1|TRBV5-6|NA
TGTGCCAGCACCCCGGGGAGCTCCTACAATGAGCAGTTCTTC
CASTPGSSYNEQFF
>NA|TRBJ1-5|TRBV14|few
TGTGCCAGCAGCCAAAATTCGGGGGTTCAACCCCAGCATTTT
CASSQNSGVQPQHF
>NA|TRBJ1-1|TRBV5-4|NA
TGTGCCAGCAGCTTGGATGGGTCTGAAGCTTTCTTT
CASSLDGSEAFF
>TRBD2|TRBJ2-7|TRBV6-5|NA
TGTGCCAGCAAGCCTGAGGCTAGCGGATCTTACGAGCAGTACTTC
CASKPEASGSYEQYF
>NA|TRBJ1-5|TRBV10-2|NA
TGCGCCAGCAGTGAGATTATGGCGGCTCAGCCCCAGCATTTT
CASSEIMAAQPQHF